This TCR beta chain comes out of a study of blood T cells in healthy people across ages. Germline trimming cut 6 bases from V and 3 bases from J; bases unmatched to any gene: 7. Germline V gene lookup returns CDR1 KGHDR and CDR2 SFDVKD. This CDR3 has 15 amino acids. Alongside a J-beta primer mix, a sample-barcoded 5' primer served in a second PCR lasting roughly 7 to 11 cycles. TCRdb re-called the 5' RACE reads with MiXCR, one entry per CDR3 protein. The table lists about a million distinct CDR3 sequences, around 48% of them singletons, with over 10% in the top ten. V usage is TRBV24-1 and J usage is TRBJ2-3; 8 bases line up with TRBD2. The sample consisted of blood. This TCR came from a man aged 25-45 years in good health. CDR3 sequence (DNA): TGTGCCACCAGTAGTCGAGCGGGGGTAACAGATACGCAGTATTTT. Translated: CATSSRAGVTDTQYF.